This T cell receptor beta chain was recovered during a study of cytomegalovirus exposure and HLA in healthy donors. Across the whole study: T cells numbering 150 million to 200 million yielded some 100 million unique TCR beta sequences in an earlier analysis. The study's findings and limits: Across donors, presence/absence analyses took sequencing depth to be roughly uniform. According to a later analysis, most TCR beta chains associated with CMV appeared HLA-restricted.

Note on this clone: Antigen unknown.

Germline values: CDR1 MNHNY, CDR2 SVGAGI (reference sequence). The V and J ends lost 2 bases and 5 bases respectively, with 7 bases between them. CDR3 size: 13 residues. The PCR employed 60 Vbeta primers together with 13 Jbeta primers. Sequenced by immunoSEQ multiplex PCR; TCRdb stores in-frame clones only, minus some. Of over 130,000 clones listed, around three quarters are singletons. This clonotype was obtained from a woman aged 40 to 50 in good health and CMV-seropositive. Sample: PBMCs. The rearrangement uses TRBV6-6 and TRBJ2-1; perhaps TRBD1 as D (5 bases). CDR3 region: CASSYGQHNEQFF. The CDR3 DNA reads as TGTGCCAGCAGTTACGGACAACACAATGAGCAGTTCTTC.